Sequencing of this T cell receptor (beta chain) was carried out in a study of cytomegalovirus exposure and HLA in healthy donors. Across the study: The same platform was used for the 120 or so validation repertoires as for the roughly 700 first-cohort repertoires, as reported in a later analysis. Study-wide results and caveats: Most sequenced TCRs were rare (though some public TCRs occurred in many donors). Per published reports, the classifier diagnosed cytomegalovirus status with high specificity and sensitivity.

This clone was counted between two and nine times. Its antigen is not known. The CDR3 totals 12 residues. V was shortened by 0 bases and J by 7 bases, with 4 bases between the two germline ends. The germline gives CDR1 SGHVS, CDR2 FNYEAQ. Profiled with immunoSEQ multiplex PCR; TCRdb holds only in-frame clones, not every one. This repertoire shows about 220,000 clones, around 80% found once; its top ten account for roughly an eighth. The sample comprised PBMCs. This sequence joins TRBV7-6 and TRBJ1-5; D remains ambiguous. The TCR was taken from a woman in her 30s in good health and CMV-seropositive. CDR3 DNA: TGTGCCAGCAGCTTAGCTGGCCAGCCCCAGCATTTT. It specifies CASSLAGQPQHF.